In this sample, the clone carrying this TCR beta chain turned up many times. No antigen is known for it. Indicated time point: longitudinal time-point 1 (baseline). Libraries used 2 million unsorted PBMCs kept frozen in RNAlater. Trimming shortened V by 3 bases and J by 8 bases, and 8 bases separated the two germline ends. This CDR3 is 11 amino acids long. Germline lookup yields CDR1 SGDLS and CDR2 YYNGEE. As for the cDNA, it was generated by 5'RACE with 10-nucleotide random UMIs. TCRdb reanalysed the 5' RACE reads using MiXCR and keeps one entry per CDR3 protein. The sample records over 70,000 distinct CDR3 sequences, about 9.4% being singletons. This record comes from a study of neurological immune-mediated disorders. Study-wide results and limits: The most TCR clonal expansion was seen in HTLV-1-associated myelopathy, whereas the least was seen in multiple sclerosis, below the level in healthy controls. The absence of any CDR3 amino acid sequence shared by expanded clones across subjects suggests that repertoires were private in all groups.

The sequenced sample was PBMCs. The receptor was isolated from a man aged 30 to 39 in good health. The V gene is TRBV9, the J gene TRBJ1-2; the D is unclear. The DNA of the CDR3 is TGTGCCAGCAGCGAGCCCCGGGGCTACACCTTC. Translation: CASSEPRGYTF.